The source of this TCR beta chain is a study of cytomegalovirus exposure and HLA in healthy donors. Background on the study: Approximately 200 million T cells yielded 90 million to 130 million unique TCR beta sequences in earlier analysis.

In the PCR, 60 Vbeta and 13 Jbeta primers were used. TCRdb's copy holds only in-frame clones and misses some; the assay was immunoSEQ multiplex PCR. The profile covers 130,000 to 150,000 clones, with over 65% appearing a single time and roughly 3.1% taken by the ten largest. Trimming took 7 bases from V and 11 from J, leaving 18 bases between them. Germline CDR1 MNHNS, CDR2 SASEGT. The CDR3 runs 12 residues. The sample comprised PBMCs. The genes are TRBV6-1 and TRBJ2-7, with D possibly TRBD1 on 8 matching bases. The sequence was collected from a man aged 40-55 years in good health and CMV-seropositive. CDR3 sequence (DNA): TGTGCCAGCAAACAACAGGGGGGGTGGGAGTACTTC. It codes for CASKQQGGWEYF.